This T cell receptor beta chain was identified in a study of T cell repertoires in cytomegalovirus infection. Looking at the study overall: Selection of CMV epitopes for the study included recently identified HLA-C-restricted and well-studied HLA-B-restricted ones.

For this clonotype: Its target is not known.

TCRdb re-called the reads through MiXCR, storing one row per CDR3 protein. The top ten clones hold approximately 95% of a sample with more than 65,000 distinct CDR3 sequences, 45% to 50% of them seen once. Notes on the study in general: CMV-specific TCR beta clonotypes restricted by HLA-C were the ones dominating the ex vivo response. Cumulative public TCR beta family frequency identified carriers of CMV plus the relevant HLA.

The source of this sequence is a human donor in good health (CMV status not recorded). Some clones in this sample may be carry-over from other donors' samples. The specimen comprised CD8+ T cells from cultured PBMCs, sampled from culture after CMV antigen stimulation.

The CDR3 DNA follows: TGTGCCAGCAGCGCCCAGGGTCGGTCCTTCTCTGGGGCCAACGTCCTGACTTTC. Translation gives CASSAQGRSFSGANVLTF. This sequence joins TRBV7-6 and TRBJ2-6, with a weak D call TRBD1 (5 bases). The V gene's germline CDR1 is SGHVS and CDR2 FNYEAQ. There are 18 residues in the CDR3. V was pared by 5 bases and J by 0 bases, with 17 bases between.